This is a list of T cell receptor beta chains from one sample in a study of CD8+CD57+ T cells in acquired aplastic anemia. In TCRdb, the reads were re-called with MiXCR into one record per CDR3 protein. This sample has approximately 220,000 distinct CDR3 sequences, with around 46% found just once. The material sequenced was sorted CD4+, CD8+, or CD8+CD57+ T cells (not recorded which) from PBMCs. The receptors derive from a human donor with aplastic anemia. The CDR3 runs from the conserved cysteine through the conserved F or W. D genes are given only for firm matches. Clone sizes are given selectively: once, few, many, or a class where the clone is expanded.

v_gene	j_gene	d_gene	abundance	CDR3aa	CDR3nt
TRBV11-3	TRBJ2-7	TRBD2	.	CASSLGGEGLNEQYF	TGTGCCAGCAGCTTAGGTGGGGAGGGCCTAAACGAGCAGTACTTC
TRBV5-5	TRBJ1-2	.	.	CASSRRRFGYTF	TGTGCCAGCAGCCGGAGACGATTTGGCTACACCTTC
TRBV7-6	TRBJ1-5	.	.	CASSSQESGGPQHF	TGTGCCAGCAGCTCCCAGGAGTCGGGTGGGCCCCAGCATTTT
TRBV7-6	TRBJ2-3	.	.	CASSASVGTQYF	TGTGCCAGCAGCGCCAGTGTGGGCACGCAGTATTTT
TRBV2	TRBJ1-1	.	many	CASVSGEAFF	TGTGCCAGCGTATCGGGTGAAGCTTTCTTT
TRBV10-2	TRBJ1-2	TRBD1	.	CATSTVRQGEVYGYTF	TGCGCCACCTCAACTGTTAGACAGGGGGAAGTGTATGGCTACACCTTC
TRBV7-9	TRBJ1-2	.	.	CASSSSPGQSYGYTF	TGTGCCAGCAGCTCGAGCCCGGGGCAGTCCTATGGCTACACCTTC
TRBV6-2/TRBV6-3	TRBJ2-1	.	few	CASSSGQVDYNEQFF	TGTGCCAGCAGCTCGGGACAAGTGGACTACAATGAGCAGTTCTTC
TRBV10-3	TRBJ2-7	TRBD1	.	CASSQGTDGEQYF	TGTGCCAGCAGTCAGGGGACAGATGGGGAGCAGTACTTC
TRBV2	TRBJ1-6	.	few	CASKGGGNSPLHF	TGTGCCAGCAAGGGAGGAGGAAATTCACCCCTCCACTTT
TRBV7-9	TRBJ1-5	TRBD1	many	CASSPPGTGRQPQHF	TGTGCCAGCAGCCCACCCGGGACAGGGAGGCAGCCCCAGCATTTT
TRBV7-3	TRBJ1-4	.	.	CASSRYTATNEKLFF	TGTGCCAGCAGCCGTTACACCGCAACTAATGAAAAACTGTTTTTT
TRBV10-2	TRBJ2-3	TRBD2	once	CASSPRLAGQADTQYF	TGCGCCAGCAGCCCGAGACTAGCGGGCCAAGCAGATACGCAGTATTTT
TRBV20-1	TRBJ2-7	.	many	CSARKTGYHYEQYF	TGCAGTGCTAGAAAAACAGGCTACCACTACGAGCAGTACTTC